Below, 29 T cell receptor beta chains from the same sample are listed, as sequenced in a study of T cells in Graves' hyperthyroidism and ophthalmopathy. Amplification targeted TCR beta CDR3 regions from RNA transcripts. A first-round RT-PCR of the TCR CDR3 used the HTBI primer set. TCRdb re-derived calls from the multiplex PCR reads in MiXCR, one entry per CDR3 protein. The sample contains over 200,000 distinct CDR3 sequences, 14% to 15% of which appear only once. The sequencing input was blood. These receptors were taken from a woman aged 40 to 50 with Graves' hyperthyroidism that later progressed to Graves' ophthalmopathy.

The chain has TRBV2 and TRBJ2-7; 10 bases map to TRBD1. This CDR3 is built from 14 residues. The V gene end was trimmed by 10 bases and the J gene end by 1 base; junction bases not matched to a gene: 7. Germline CDR1 is SNHLY and CDR2 is FYNNEI. CDR3 bases: TGTGCCACGCGGGGACAGGGGAGTTCCTACGAGCAGTACTTC. Its protein product is CATRGQGSSYEQYF.

This clonotype was counted once. The chain combines TRBV28 with TRBJ1-2; 9 positions match TRBD1. In germline, CDR1 is MDHEN, CDR2 SYDVKM. Trimming removed 4 bases from V and 11 bases from J; junction bases left unmatched: 11. The CDR3 loop spans 14 amino acids. CDR3 nucleotides: TGTGCCAGCAGTTCGTCCGGGACAGGGAGTGATTACACCTTC. It is translated as CASSSSGTGSDYTF.

This clonotype was observed at least ten times. J is TRBJ2-6 and V is TRBV11-1; D is ambiguous. The CDR3 is 18 residues long. Germline V gives CDR1 SGHAT, CDR2 FQDESV (reference sequence). V was cut by 1 base and J by 0 bases, with 13 bases left in between. The CDR3 bases are TGTGCCAGCAGCTTAGGGACGACACAAAGCTCTGGGGCCAACGTCCTGACTTTC. Translating gives CASSLGTTQSSGANVLTF.

In this sample, this clonotype turned up many times. The chain recombines TRBV12-3 or TRBV12-4 with TRBJ2-1; D possibly uses TRBD1 or TRBD2 (5 bases each). The CDR3 spans 16 residues. V gave up 6 bases and J gave up 0 bases, with 15 bases separating them. For the CDR3, the DNA is TGTGCCAGCAGCACCGGGACGAGAAGCTCCTACAATGAGCAGTTCTTC. It encodes CASSTGTRSSYNEQFF.

The sample holds many counts of this clonotype. The chain couples TRBV9 to TRBJ2-1; TRBD1 might be the D (7 bases). The CDR3 spans 16 residues. CDR1 and CDR2 from the germline V gene are SGDLS and YYNGEE. V was cut by 3 bases and J by 0 bases, with 13 bases left in between. CDR3 protein: CASSAPGGSSYNEQFF. The CDR3 DNA follows: TGTGCCAGCAGCGCCCCAGGGGGGAGCTCCTACAATGAGCAGTTCTTC.

This clonotype was counted at least ten times. The J gene is TRBJ1-5, the V gene TRBV7-6; D not certain. CDR1 is SGHVS and CDR2 is FNYEAQ in the germline V gene. Trimming left V 6 bases short and J 6 bases short, with 18 bases between. The CDR3 spans 15 residues. CDR3: CASSLGPGEGQPQHF. Written as DNA, the CDR3 is TGTGCCAGCAGTTTGGGCCCCGGGGAGGGTCAGCCCCAGCATTTT.

This clonotype was observed at least ten times. The rearrangement uses TRBV2 and TRBJ1-6, with D maybe TRBD1 (5 bases). This CDR3 comprises 14 residues. Trimming stripped 4 bases from V and 7 bases from J, with 11 bases between. The germline V gene has CDR1 SNHLY and CDR2 FYNNEI. The CDR3 coding sequence is TGTGCCAGCAGTGCCGCCGGGGGGAATTCACCCCTCCACTTT. Protein product: CASSAAGGNSPLHF.

This clonotype was observed at least ten times. The chain combines TRBV20-1 with TRBJ2-2; 10 bases align to TRBD2. Germline loops: CDR1 DFQATT, CDR2 SNEGSKA (reference sequence). J was trimmed by 7 bases and V by 6 bases; bases with no gene match: 11. The CDR3 spans 15 residues. The CDR3 here is CSASPGLALNGELFF. CDR3 in DNA: TGCAGTGCCTCCCCGGGACTAGCGTTAAACGGGGAGCTGTTTTTT.

This clonotype has at least ten counts. The rearrangement links TRBV15 to TRBJ2-1, with TRBD2 identical over 9 bases. Germline lookup yields CDR1 LNHNV and CDR2 YYDKDF (reference sequence). CDR3 size: 17 residues. Unmatched junction bases numbered 15, after V lost 5 bases and J lost 7 bases. DNA of the CDR3: TGTGCCACCAGCGCTAGGGCTGGATTAGCGGGAGAGAATGAGCAGTTCTTC. It codes for CATSARAGLAGENEQFF.

This clonotype was picked up many times. The chain uses TRBV27 and TRBJ2-7; 8 nucleotides agree with TRBD2. V shed 5 bases and J 4 bases; nucleotides not matched to a gene: 13. CDR3 length: 16 amino acids. In germline, CDR1 is MNHEY, CDR2 SMNVEV (reference sequence). The CDR3 region has the DNA TGTGCCAGCAGTCTCAATAGCGGGATGAGCCCGTACGAGCAGTACTTC. It is translated as CASSLNSGMSPYEQYF.

This clonotype was counted ten times or more. The chain couples TRBV5-6 to TRBJ2-1; possibly TRBD1 for D (6 bases). Germline CDR1 is SGHDT and CDR2 is YYEEEE. Trimming removed 3 bases from V and 6 bases from J, with 10 bases in between. The CDR3 runs to 13 residues. In DNA form, the CDR3 reads TGTGCCAGCAGCTCGACAGGTTTCAATGAGCAGTTCTTC. Its protein product is CASSSTGFNEQFF.

The rearrangement uses TRBV30 and TRBJ2-2; D gene unclear. Germline CDR1 reads GTSNPN; CDR2 reads SVGIG (reference sequence). This CDR3 is 16 amino acids long. V dropped 0 bases and J dropped 0 bases, with 11 bases sitting between them. The DNA of the CDR3 is TGTGCCTGGAGTGTACAGCCACTCCCGAACACCGGGGAGCTGTTTTTT. Protein sequence: CAWSVQPLPNTGELFF. The whole variable domain, remainder taken from reference TRBV30 and TRBJ2-2, is SQTIHQWPATLVQPVGSPLSLECTVEGTSNPNLYWYRQAAGRGLQLLFYSVGIGQISSEVPQNLSASRPQDRQFILSSKKLLLSDSGFYLCAWSVQPLPNTGELFFGEGSRLTVL.

This clonotype was detected only a few times. This chain links TRBV14 with TRBJ2-6; D call uncertain. The germline gives CDR1 SGHDN, CDR2 FVKESK. The CDR3 sequence is 17 residues long. Deletions cut 0 bases from V and 4 bases from J, with 13 bases between. The CDR3 sequence is CASSQDLYQPGANVLTF. CDR3 nucleotide sequence: TGTGCCAGCAGCCAAGACCTGTACCAACCCGGGGCCAACGTCCTGACTTTC.

This clonotype was observed a single time. This chain uses TRBV4-1 with TRBJ2-1, with D perhaps TRBD1 or TRBD2 (5 bases each). The germline V gene has CDR1 MGHRA and CDR2 YSYEKL. The germline V and J ends were trimmed by 0 bases and 5 bases, with 11 bases remaining between them. This CDR3 comprises 15 residues. The CDR3 loop reads CASSQEAGRNNEQFF. Written as DNA, the CDR3 is TGCGCCAGCAGCCAAGAGGCAGGGAGAAACAATGAGCAGTTCTTC.

This clonotype was detected many times. The chain combines TRBV28 with TRBJ1-3; no definite D call. The CDR3 extends over 13 amino acids. Germline CDR1 is MDHEN and CDR2 is SYDVKM. The V gene lost 5 bases and the J gene lost 3 bases, with 8 bases spanning the gap. DNA of the CDR3: TGTGCCAGCAGTCCAGGAGGTGGAAACACCATATATTTT. Protein product: CASSPGGGNTIYF.

This clonotype was detected many times. The V gene is TRBV6-1, the J gene TRBJ2-7; the match to TRBD1 covers 10 bases. CDR3 length equals 14 residues. In germline, CDR1 is MNHNS, CDR2 SASEGT. V trimming: 2 bases; J trimming: 5 bases; junction bases outside the gene matches: 3. CDR3 amino acids: CASSERDRGDEQYF. CDR3 coding DNA: TGTGCCAGCAGTGAAAGGGACAGGGGAGACGAGCAGTACTTC.

There are many counts of this clonotype. V gene TRBV12-3 or TRBV12-4 combines with J gene TRBJ2-7; TRBD2 aligns across 8 bases. The CDR3 has 16 residues. The trim removed 6 bases at V and 3 bases at J, leaving 13 bases unmatched. CDR3 in DNA: TGTGCCAGCAGATCTCTGGGACGGGGGGGTTTCTACGAGCAGTACTTC. Its protein is CASRSLGRGGFYEQYF.

This rearrangement joins TRBV7-9 to TRBJ2-1; D is ambiguous. Trimming removed 2 bases from V and 7 bases from J, with 6 bases in between. This CDR3 spans 12 amino acids. Germline V gene lookup returns CDR1 SEHNR and CDR2 FQNEAQ (reference sequence). The CDR3 DNA is TGTGCCAGCAGCTTATGGATGAATGAGCAGTTCTTC. Amino acids: CASSLWMNEQFF.

The chain employs TRBV5-1 and TRBJ2-7; D gene ambiguous. V lost 1 base and J 3 bases, leaving 14 bases between the germline ends. The CDR3 runs to 15 residues. Germline CDR1 reads SGHRS; CDR2 reads YFSETQ. CDR3 loop: CASSLSSAVNYEQYF. The CDR3 nucleotides read TGCGCCAGCAGCTTGTCCTCGGCGGTTAACTACGAGCAGTACTTC.

This clonotype came up many times. The chain links TRBV7-8 to TRBJ2-1; D gene unclear. The germline gives CDR1 SGHVS, CDR2 FQNEAQ. Trimming took 7 bases from V and 5 from J, leaving 12 bases between them. This CDR3 is 13 amino acids long. CDR3 loop: CASTSYRDNEQFF. Here the CDR3 DNA reads TGTGCCAGCACCTCTTACCGCGACAATGAGCAGTTCTTC. Based on the CDR3 plus reference TRBV7-8 and TRBJ2-1, the full variable domain is GAGVSQSPRYKVAKRGQDVALRCDPISGHVSLFWYQQALGQGPEFLTYFQNEAQLDKSGLPSDRFFAERPEGSVSTLKIQRTQQEDSAVYLCASTSYRDNEQFFGPGTRLTVL.

This clonotype was observed a few times. A read error may explain this, as a much larger clone is one base away. The J gene is TRBJ2-3, the V gene TRBV6-5; no reliable D call. The CDR3 is made up of 13 amino acids. Germline assignment: CDR1 MNHEY and CDR2 SVGAGI. CDR3 sequence reads: CAGSYSTVDTQYF. The DNA of the CDR3 is TGTGCCGGCAGTTACTCGACGGTGGATACGCAGTATTTT.

This clonotype was observed many times. V usage is TRBV10-3 and J usage is TRBJ2-7; 9 bases are a match to TRBD1. J was trimmed by 7 bases and V by 2 bases; bases with no gene match: 6. Looked up from germline, CDR1 is ENHRY and CDR2 is SYGVKD. This CDR3 is built from 14 residues. In DNA, the CDR3 is TGTGCCATCAGTGAGGGACAGGGGTCTGTGGAGCAGTACTTC. Translation gives CAISEGQGSVEQYF.

This clonotype was recorded at least ten times. The J gene is TRBJ2-7, the V gene TRBV11-2, with 8 bases fitting TRBD2. The length of the CDR3 is 15 residues. The germline V gene encodes CDR1 SGHAT and CDR2 FQNNGV. The ends lost 10 bases at V and 2 bases at J; junction bases unmatched: 13. The DNA of the CDR3 is TGTGCCACCCAAAGGGTTGGACTAGCCACCTACGAGCAGTACTTC. It translates to CATQRVGLATYEQYF.

This clonotype was detected ten times or more. The rearrangement links TRBV28 to TRBJ2-5, with D possibly TRBD2 on 6 matching bases. The ends were cut back, 2 bases at V and 5 bases at J, with 12 bases in the middle. CDR1 and CDR2 (germline): MDHEN, SYDVKM. This CDR3 comprises 14 residues. CDR3 bases: TGTGCCAGCAGTTTACCGGGGGATCGGGAGACCCAGTACTTC. It is translated as CASSLPGDRETQYF.

Of note for this clonotype: A much larger clone is a single base away; this may be a read error. This chain connects TRBV4-1 to TRBJ1-4, with TRBD1 matching 8 bases. J gave up 3 bases and V 4 bases, and 7 bases lay outside the gene matches. CDR1 and CDR2 from the germline V gene are MGHRA and YSYEKL. The CDR3 sequence is 16 residues long. CDR3 bases: TGCGCCAGCAGCCGCGGACAGGGAGGGCCTAATGAAAAACTGTTTTTT. As protein: CASSRGQGGPNEKLFF.

This clonotype was counted between two and nine times. CDR3 coding DNA: TGCAGTGCGGTAGGGAGCTCCTACAATGAGCAGTTCTTC. Translation: CSAVGSSYNEQFF. The chain carries TRBV20-1 and TRBJ2-1, with a tentative D call TRBD2 (5 bases). In germline, CDR1 is DFQATT, CDR2 SNEGSKA (reference sequence). The CDR3 runs to 13 residues. V lost 6 bases to trimming and J lost 0 bases, with 9 bases between them.

This clonotype has ten or more counts. The chain recombines TRBV20-1 with TRBJ2-5; 11 nucleotides match TRBD2. Unmatched junction bases numbered 8, after V lost 2 bases and J lost 6 bases. CDR1 DFQATT and CDR2 SNEGSKA come from the germline V gene (reference sequence). The CDR3 has 15 amino acids. CDR3 protein: CSARSTSGSLKTQYF. In DNA, the CDR3 is TGCAGTGCTAGATCCACTAGCGGGAGTTTGAAGACCCAGTACTTC.

Ten or more counts support this clonotype. The V and J genes are TRBV27 and TRBJ2-2; 9 bases are shared with TRBD2. CDR3 length equals 17 residues. V lost 2 bases to trimming and J lost 5 bases; unmatched junction nucleotides: 9. Germline V gene lookup returns CDR1 MNHEY and CDR2 SMNVEV (reference sequence). CDR3 region: CASSLTLGTSLTGELFF. The CDR3 coding sequence is TGTGCCAGCAGTTTAACTCTGGGGACTAGCCTGACCGGGGAGCTGTTTTTT.

The V call is TRBV9, the J call TRBJ2-2, with D hard to call. Trimming shortened V by 6 bases and J by 9 bases, and 21 bases separated the two germline ends. This CDR3 region has 15 residues. CDR1 and CDR2 (germline): SGDLS, YYNGEE. The CDR3, as DNA: TGTGCCAGCACCCCCCGAGCGCAGCCCCAGAGGGAGCTGTTTTTT. Translated, it gives CASTPRAQPQRELFF.